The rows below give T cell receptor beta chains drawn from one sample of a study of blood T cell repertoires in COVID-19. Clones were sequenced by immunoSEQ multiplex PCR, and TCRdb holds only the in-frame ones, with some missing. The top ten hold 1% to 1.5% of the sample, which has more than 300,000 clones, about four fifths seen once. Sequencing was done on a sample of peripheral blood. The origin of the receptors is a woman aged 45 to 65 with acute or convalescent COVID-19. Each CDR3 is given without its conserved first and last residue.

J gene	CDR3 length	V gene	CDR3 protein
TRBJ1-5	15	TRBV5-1	ASSPDSTGGGNQPQH
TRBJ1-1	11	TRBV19	ASSIDVYTEAF
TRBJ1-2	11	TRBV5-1	ASNGGKSDGYT
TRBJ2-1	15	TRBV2	ASSEARSVYSYNKQF
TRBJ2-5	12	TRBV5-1	ASETGGTQETQY
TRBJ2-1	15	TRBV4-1	ASSRTGLASSYNEQF
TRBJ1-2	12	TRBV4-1	ASSPGGGFYGYT
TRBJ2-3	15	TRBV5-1	ASSLGSSGTSTDTQY
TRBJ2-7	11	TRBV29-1	SVASGNPYEQY
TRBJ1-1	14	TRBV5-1	ASRPDSSTMNTEAF
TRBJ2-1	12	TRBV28	ASRGGLAYNEQF
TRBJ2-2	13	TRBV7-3	ASSLGRGDTGELF
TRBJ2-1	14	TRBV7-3	ASSTTGTGGYNEQF
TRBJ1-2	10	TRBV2	ASSEGGDGYT
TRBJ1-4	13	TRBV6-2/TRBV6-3	ASSSYRGSNEKLF
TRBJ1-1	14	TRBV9	ASSARQGGMNTEAF
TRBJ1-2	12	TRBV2	AGREGQGWGGYT
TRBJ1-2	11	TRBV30	AWSAGNNYGYT
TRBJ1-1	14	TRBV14	ASSQNRGLRRAEAF
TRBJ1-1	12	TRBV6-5	ASTLRLENTEAF
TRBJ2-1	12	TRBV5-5	ASSGWTGGNEQF
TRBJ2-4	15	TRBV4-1	ASSHPAQGAIKNIQY
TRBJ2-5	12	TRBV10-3	AISESNSVQTQY
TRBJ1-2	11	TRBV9	ASSPTPSGGYT
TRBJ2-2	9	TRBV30	AWSSYGELF
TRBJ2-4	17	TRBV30	AWSVPESSGSWVKNIQY
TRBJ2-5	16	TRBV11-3	ASSLGGPGQGTFETQY
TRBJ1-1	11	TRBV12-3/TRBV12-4	ASRMGADTEAF
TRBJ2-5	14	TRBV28	ASSFTSGGGRETQY
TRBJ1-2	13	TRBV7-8	ASSSDREFLYGYT